Following are 27 T cell receptor beta chains from one sample sequenced in a study of identical twins. TCRdb reprocessed the 5' RACE reads with MiXCR, giving one entry per CDR3 protein. Seen here are about 240,000 distinct CDR3 sequences, roughly 10% observed once, and the top ten hold over 8%. The sequenced sample was memory T cells sorted from blood. Receptors originate from a man aged 50 or older in good health.

The CDR3 DNA sequence: TGTGCCAGCAGTCAAGGACTACACGAGACCCAGTACTTC. This codes for CASSQGLHETQYF. The rearrangement uses TRBV28 and TRBJ2-5; weak D call: TRBD2 (6 bases). Germline-derived CDR1 and CDR2 are MDHEN and SYDVKM. This CDR3 is 13 amino acids long. The V end lost 5 bases, the J end lost 5 bases, and 12 bases lay between the germline ends. Supplemented by reference TRBV28 and TRBJ2-5, the full variable domain reads DVKVTQSSRYLVKRTGEKVFLECVQDMDHENMFWYRQDPGLGLRLIYFSYDVKMKEKGDIPEGYSVSREKKERFSLILESASTNQTSMYLCASSQGLHETQYFGPGTRLLVL.

The sample holds many counts of this clonotype. V gene TRBV10-3 combines with J gene TRBJ2-2, with D unresolved. The CDR3 is 13 residues long. The V gene's germline CDR1 is ENHRY and CDR2 SYGVKD. Trimming left V 1 base short and J 7 bases short, with 7 bases between. Written as DNA, the CDR3 is TGTGCCATCAGTGAGTTCCAGGACGGGGAGCTGTTTTTT. This codes for CAISEFQDGELFF.

The chain uses TRBV7-9 and TRBJ2-3; maybe TRBD2 (6 bases). This CDR3 has 15 residues. CDR1 and CDR2 (germline): SEHNR, FQNEAQ (reference sequence). The V end lost 8 bases, the J end lost 1 base, and 16 bases lay between the germline ends. The CDR3 nucleotides read TGTGCCAGCGGCCGGGGGACCAGCGGCACAGATACGCAGTATTTT. Amino acids: CASGRGTSGTDTQYF.

This clonotype was picked up a small number of times. The chain joins TRBV19 to TRBJ2-1; D gene unclear. V shed 4 bases and J shed 0 bases, with 10 bases lying between them. Germline V gene data show CDR1 as LNHDA and CDR2 as SQIVND (reference sequence). This CDR3 has 15 residues. This CDR3 reads CASSTFQSSYNEQFF. For the CDR3, the DNA is TGTGCCAGTAGTACCTTCCAGAGCTCCTACAATGAGCAGTTCTTC. Looking up the rest from reference TRBV19 and TRBJ2-1 gives the full variable domain: DGGITQSPKYLFRKEGQNVTLSCEQNLNHDAMYWYRQDPGQGLRLIYYSQIVNDFQKGDIAEGYSVSREKKESFPLTVTSAQKNPTAFYLCASSTFQSSYNEQFFGPGTRLTVL.

This clonotype was picked up a small number of times. CDR3 region: CASSWGNQVTQYF. The CDR3 DNA is TGTGCCAGCAGCTGGGGGAACCAAGTTACCCAGTACTTC. V is TRBV7-2 and J is TRBJ2-5; the D gene could be TRBD1 or TRBD2 (5 bases each). The germline V gene has CDR1 SGHTA and CDR2 FQGNSA. V was pared by 4 bases and J by 8 bases, with 14 bases between. This CDR3 has 13 amino acids.

This clonotype came up many times. The genes are TRBV20-1 and TRBJ1-2; D remains unclear. Looked up from germline, CDR1 is DFQATT and CDR2 is SNEGSKA (reference sequence). V lost 4 bases, J lost 8 bases, and 23 bases lay in between. This CDR3 comprises 15 residues. DNA of the CDR3: TGCAGTGCTACCCAGACCAGAGACGTCGCTGGAGGCTACACCTTC. The encoded protein is CSATQTRDVAGGYTF.

This clonotype was detected many times. The rearrangement joins TRBV6-2 or TRBV6-3 to TRBJ2-1; D gene unclear. Trimming cost V 7 bases and J 10 bases, with 14 bases left between them. Germline V gene sequence: CDR1 MNHEY, CDR2 SVGEGT. CDR3 length: 12 amino acids. The CDR3 DNA is TGTGCCAGCAACTCTCCGGGTTCCGAGCAGTTCTTC. Translation gives CASNSPGSEQFF.

At least ten counts were recorded for this clonotype. The chain uses TRBV7-9 and TRBJ1-2, with D uncertain. V shed 5 bases and J shed 7 bases, with 14 bases lying between them. This CDR3 contains 13 residues. The germline CDR1 and CDR2 sequences are SEHNR and FQNEAQ (reference sequence). CDR3 sequence (DNA): TGTGCCAGCAGCGCGGGGATTTTCTCTGGCTACACCTTC. It codes for CASSAGIFSGYTF.

This clonotype was recorded many times. The rearrangement uses TRBV11-1 and TRBJ2-2, with unresolved D. CDR1 SGHAT and CDR2 FQDESV come from the germline V gene (reference sequence). This CDR3 has 13 residues. The V gene lost 1 base and the J gene lost 5 bases, with 5 bases spanning the gap. The CDR3 nucleotides read TGTGCCAGCAGCTTAGAAAGTACCGGGGAGCTGTTTTTT. It is translated as CASSLESTGELFF.

The table lists this clonotype with many counts. The chain carries TRBV6-5 and TRBJ2-7; no reliable D call. V lost 0 bases and J 2 bases, leaving 11 bases between the germline ends. Germline CDR1 is MNHEY and CDR2 is SVGAGI. The CDR3 runs to 15 residues. The CDR3: CASSYSIVGTYEQYF. The CDR3 bases are TGTGCCAGCAGTTACTCGATTGTCGGTACCTACGAGCAGTACTTC.

The rearrangement joins TRBV12-3 or TRBV12-4 to TRBJ1-5; maybe TRBD1 (6 bases). The CDR3 is 15 amino acids. V was pared by 5 bases and J by 6 bases, with 17 bases between. For the CDR3, the DNA is TGTGCCAGCAGTCTCAATAGGGGGGGGACTCAGCCCCAGCATTTT. It specifies CASSLNRGGTQPQHF.

The genes are TRBV7-9 and TRBJ1-2; a weak D match, TRBD1 (6 bases). This CDR3 comprises 16 residues. CDR1 is SEHNR and CDR2 is FQNEAQ in the germline V gene (reference sequence). Trimming removed 5 bases at V and 0 bases at J, with 16 bases between. The CDR3 bases are TGTGCCAGCAGCCCAAGACAGGCCCTAGCTAACTATGGCTACACCTTC. This translates into CASSPRQALANYGYTF.

This clonotype was counted at least ten times. This chain joins TRBV4-2 and TRBJ2-3, with TRBD2 matching 12 bases. Germline CDR1 reads LGHNA; CDR2 reads YNFKEQ. V was clipped by 4 bases and J by 0 bases; unmatched bases: 11. The CDR3 covers 19 residues. CDR3 nucleotide sequence: TGTGCCAGCAGCCCAAGATTTGGACTAGCGGGGACTAGCACAGATACGCAGTATTTT. Translating gives CASSPRFGLAGTSTDTQYF.

There are a few counts of this clonotype. The V gene is TRBV20-1, the J gene TRBJ2-5; D unclear. CDR1 is DFQATT and CDR2 is SNEGSKA in the germline V gene (reference sequence). The CDR3 has 13 amino acids. V was pared by 0 bases and J by 2 bases, with 7 bases between. The CDR3 nucleotides are TGCAGTGCTAGAGATCCCCAACAAGAGACCCAGTACTTC. This gives the protein CSARDPQQETQYF.

Many counts were recorded for this clonotype. This chain connects TRBV20-1 to TRBJ1-1, with D possibly matching TRBD1 (6 bases). The CDR3 is made up of 12 amino acids. In germline, CDR1 is DFQATT, CDR2 SNEGSKA (reference sequence). Trimming took 7 bases from V and 3 from J, leaving 12 bases between them. The CDR3 nucleotides read TGCAGTGTAGCGGGACATTACACTGAAGCTTTCTTT. Amino acids: CSVAGHYTEAFF.

In its sample, this clonotype was seen a few times. The J gene is TRBJ1-2, the V gene TRBV11-2, with D hard to call. Germline CDR1 and CDR2: SGHAT and FQNNGV. Trimming removed 5 bases from V and 5 bases from J, with 12 bases in between. This CDR3 is 13 amino acids long. CDR3 in amino acids: CASSAGSVYGYTF. The CDR3 DNA reads TGTGCCAGCAGCGCCGGTTCGGTTTATGGCTACACCTTC. Combining the CDR3 with reference TRBV11-2 and TRBJ1-2 gives the whole variable domain EAGVAQSPRYKIIEKRQSVAFWCNPISGHATLYWYQQILGQGPKLLIQFQNNGVVDDSQLPKDRFSAERLKGVDSTLKIQPAKLEDSAVYLCASSAGSVYGYTFGSGTRLTVV.

This chain joins TRBV4-2 and TRBJ2-3, with 16 bases fitting TRBD2. The CDR3 is made up of 16 amino acids. Germline V gene data show CDR1 as LGHNA and CDR2 as YNFKEQ. J lost 11 bases, V lost 4 bases, and 9 bases had no gene match. The CDR3 nucleotides are TGTGCCAGCAGCCTCAACTCCGGGACTAGCGGGGGGGAGCAGTATTTT. This translates into CASSLNSGTSGGEQYF.

This clonotype has a handful of counts. The chain has TRBV21-1 and TRBJ2-1. TRBV21-1 is a pseudogene. This CDR3 is 17 amino acids long. The CDR3 DNA reads as TGTGCCAGCAGCAAAGTGACCCGACAGAGCTCCTACAATGAGCAGTTCTTC. It encodes CASSKVTRQSSYNEQFF.

This clonotype was observed many times. The V call is TRBV4-1, the J call TRBJ1-2, with TRBD1 matching 11 bases. Germline CDR1 and CDR2: MGHRA and YSYEKL. This CDR3 comprises 17 residues. Losses at the gene ends were 0 bases for V and 5 bases for J; bases not matched to a gene: 8. CDR3 sequence: CASSQESGQGGDYGYTF. In DNA form, the CDR3 reads TGCGCCAGCAGCCAAGAATCGGGACAGGGGGGGGATTATGGCTACACCTTC.

This clonotype was picked up many times. The chain links TRBV30 to TRBJ2-5; D remains ambiguous. CDR1 and CDR2 from the germline V gene are GTSNPN and SVGIG (reference sequence). This CDR3 has 15 residues. Trimming removed 1 base from V and 4 bases from J, with 16 bases in between. Here the CDR3 DNA reads TGTGCCTGGAGTGCCGACGTAGGTGGTGGAGAGACCCAGTACTTC. It yields the protein CAWSADVGGGETQYF.

The chain recombines TRBV20-1 with TRBJ2-7; 7 nucleotides match TRBD1. The V segment lost 7 bases and the J segment 2 bases; nucleotides outside the gene matches: 5. CDR1 is DFQATT, CDR2 SNEGSKA, per germline (reference sequence). The CDR3 totals 12 residues. The CDR3 is CSGTGTAYEQYF. CDR3 sequence (DNA): TGCAGTGGGACCGGGACAGCCTACGAGCAGTACTTC.

This clonotype was recorded at least ten times. The V call is TRBV20-1, the J call TRBJ1-5; D is unclear. Germline CDR1 and CDR2: DFQATT and SNEGSKA (reference sequence). The ends were cut back, 0 bases at V and 0 bases at J, with 9 bases in the middle. The CDR3 has 15 amino acids. The CDR3 region is CSARDYSHSNQPQHF. In DNA form, the CDR3 reads TGCAGTGCTAGAGATTACAGTCATAGCAATCAGCCCCAGCATTTT.

At least ten counts were recorded for this clonotype. The CDR3 coding sequence is TGTGCCAGCAGCTTAGGGATCACCGGGGAGCTGTTTTTT. The encoded protein is CASSLGITGELFF. The gene calls are TRBV7-8 and TRBJ2-2; D is unclear. The CDR3 consists of 13 residues. Between the trimmed V and J ends, which lost 1 base and 4 bases, there was a span of 4 bases. Germline V lookup: CDR1 SGHVS, CDR2 FQNEAQ.

This clonotype has a count of ten or more. The chain is built from TRBV20-1 and TRBJ2-3; maybe TRBD2 (5 bases). The CDR3 loop spans 12 amino acids. Germline CDR1 reads DFQATT; CDR2 reads SNEGSKA (reference sequence). The V end lost 4 bases, the J end lost 2 bases, and 7 bases lay between the germline ends. CDR3 coding DNA: TGCAGTGCTAAGGAGGACACAGATACGCAGTATTTT. Protein product: CSAKEDTDTQYF.

The chain links TRBV7-2 to TRBJ2-7, with 12 bases fitting TRBD2. This CDR3 spans 17 amino acids. V gave up 1 base and J gave up 1 base; unmatched junction bases: 5. Germline CDR1 SGHTA, CDR2 FQGNSA. The CDR3 here is CASSLVGGLAGSYEQYF. The CDR3 coding sequence is TGTGCCAGCAGCTTAGTAGGAGGACTAGCGGGATCCTACGAGCAGTACTTC.

This clonotype was observed at least ten times. The rearrangement uses TRBV19 and TRBJ2-3; D call uncertain. In germline, CDR1 is LNHDA, CDR2 SQIVND (reference sequence). V lost 2 bases and J lost 6, with 9 bases in between. This CDR3 region has 13 residues. CDR3 in DNA: TGTGCCAGTAGTATATCGCCCGGGGATACGCAGTATTTT. Encoded protein: CASSISPGDTQYF. Variable domain in full (rest from reference TRBV19 and TRBJ2-3): DGGITQSPKYLFRKEGQNVTLSCEQNLNHDAMYWYRQDPGQGLRLIYYSQIVNDFQKGDIAEGYSVSREKKESFPLTVTSAQKNPTAFYLCASSISPGDTQYFGPGTRLTVL.

This clonotype was detected a few times. V gene TRBV6-2 or TRBV6-3 combines with J gene TRBJ2-1; no firm D call. Germline assignment: CDR1 MNHEY and CDR2 SVGEGT. CDR3 length: 15 residues. V lost 6 bases and J lost 0, with 12 bases in between. This CDR3 is CASSPTRSSYNEQFF. CDR3 coding DNA: TGTGCCAGCAGCCCAACGAGGAGCTCCTACAATGAGCAGTTCTTC.